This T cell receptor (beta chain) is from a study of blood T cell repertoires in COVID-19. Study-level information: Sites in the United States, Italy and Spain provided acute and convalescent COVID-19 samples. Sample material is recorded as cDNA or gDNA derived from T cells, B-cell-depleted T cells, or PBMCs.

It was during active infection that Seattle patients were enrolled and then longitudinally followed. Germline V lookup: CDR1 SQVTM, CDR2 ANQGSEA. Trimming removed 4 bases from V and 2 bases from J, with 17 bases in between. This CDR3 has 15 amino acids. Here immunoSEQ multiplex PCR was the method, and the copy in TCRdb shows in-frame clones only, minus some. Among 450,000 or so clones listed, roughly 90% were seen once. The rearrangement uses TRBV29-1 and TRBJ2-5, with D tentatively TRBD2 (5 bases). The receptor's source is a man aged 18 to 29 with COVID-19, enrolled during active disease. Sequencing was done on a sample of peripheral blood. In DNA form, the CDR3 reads TGCAGCGTTGTTGGGCTAGCCTCCGTTCAAGAGACCCAGTACTTC. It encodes CSVVGLASVQETQYF.